Presented here are 14 T cell receptor beta chains from one specimen sequenced in a study of blood T cell repertoires in COVID-19. TCRdb's table, derived via immunoSEQ multiplex PCR, lists solely in-frame clones and lacks some. The sample lists fewer than 110,000 clones, more than 85% occurring once. The material sequenced was peripheral blood. These receptors originate from a human donor in a cohort sampled during active COVID-19.

This rearrangement joins TRBV15 to TRBJ2-1; 7 bases line up with TRBD2. V shed 1 base, J shed 6 bases, and the junction held 12 bases outside the gene matches. This CDR3 region has 17 residues. Germline V lookup: CDR1 LNHNV, CDR2 YYDKDF (reference sequence). CDR3 sequence reads: CATSRGQIAGMGNEQFF. CDR3 coding DNA: TGTGCCACCAGCAGAGGCCAAATAGCGGGTATGGGCAATGAGCAGTTCTTC. Together with reference TRBV15 and TRBJ2-1, the CDR3 gives the full variable domain: DAMVIQNPRYQVTQFGKPVTLSCSQTLNHNVMYWYQQKSSQAPKLLFHYYDKDFNNEADTPDNFQSRRPNTSFCFLDIRSPGLGDTAMYLCATSRGQIAGMGNEQFFGPGTRLTVL.

The chain joins TRBV28 to TRBJ1-1, with D hard to call. Trimming left V 6 bases short and J 8 bases short, with 13 bases between. Germline CDR1 MDHEN, CDR2 SYDVKM. The CDR3 spans 12 residues. The CDR3 region is CASSPSGGEAFF. CDR3 nucleotide sequence: TGTGCCAGCAGCCCCAGTGGAGGGGAAGCTTTCTTT.

The chain has TRBV28 and TRBJ2-7, with TRBD1 matching over 9 bases. The germline V gene has CDR1 MDHEN and CDR2 SYDVKM. V lost 6 bases and J lost 9; bases outside the gene matches: 9. The CDR3 is 13 amino acids. The CDR3 loop reads CASSPGTGYGQYF. For the CDR3, the DNA is TGTGCCAGCAGCCCCGGGACAGGGTATGGGCAGTACTTC.

This chain links TRBV28 with TRBJ1-2; D call uncertain. The V end was cut by 8 bases, the J end by 3 bases, with 10 bases between. Germline V CDR1 and CDR2: MDHEN, SYDVKM. The CDR3 is made up of 12 amino acids. In nucleotides, the CDR3 is TGTGCCAGCGGGGAGGCGCACTATGGCTACACCTTC. Protein: CASGEAHYGYTF.

The V and J genes are TRBV7-9 and TRBJ1-3; 7 nucleotides agree with TRBD1. V lost 8 bases and J lost 2; bases outside the gene matches: 9. From germline, CDR1 is SEHNR and CDR2 FQNEAQ (reference sequence). The CDR3 is 15 residues long. The CDR3 DNA reads as TGTGCCAGCGGAAAAACAGGGGATGCTGGAAACACCATATATTTT. Protein product: CASGKTGDAGNTIYF. Together with reference TRBV7-9 and TRBJ1-3, the CDR3 gives the full variable domain: DTGVSQNPRHKITKRGQNVTFRCDPISEHNRLYWYRQTLGQGPEFLTYFQNEAQLEKSRLLSDRFSAERPKGSFSTLEIQRTEQGDSAMYLCASGKTGDAGNTIYFGEGSWLTVV.

The chain has TRBV28 and TRBJ1-5, with D possibly TRBD1 on 5 matching bases. The CDR3 covers 14 residues. The V and J ends lost 7 bases and 4 bases respectively, with 14 bases between them. Germline values: CDR1 MDHEN, CDR2 SYDVKM. In nucleotides, the CDR3 is TGTGCCAGCACCCCCTGGGGCAGGAATCAGCCCCAGCATTTT. Encoded protein: CASTPWGRNQPQHF. Combining the CDR3 with reference TRBV28 and TRBJ1-5 gives the whole variable domain DVKVTQSSRYLVKRTGEKVFLECVQDMDHENMFWYRQDPGLGLRLIYFSYDVKMKEKGDIPEGYSVSREKKERFSLILESASTNQTSMYLCASTPWGRNQPQHFGDGTRLSIL.

V is TRBV30 and J is TRBJ1-1; TRBD1 might be the D (6 bases). CDR1 and CDR2 (germline): GTSNPN, SVGIG (reference sequence). The V end lost 4 bases, the J end lost 3 bases, and 15 bases lay between the germline ends. CDR3 length: 14 residues. CDR3 nucleotide sequence: TGTGCCTGGACAAGATGGGGGCAGGACACTGAAGCTTTCTTT. It specifies CAWTRWGQDTEAFF. The full variable domain, rest sourced from reference TRBV30 and TRBJ1-1, is SQTIHQWPATLVQPVGSPLSLECTVEGTSNPNLYWYRQAAGRGLQLLFYSVGIGQISSEVPQNLSASRPQDRQFILSSKKLLLSDSGFYLCAWTRWGQDTEAFFGQGTRLTVV.

J is TRBJ2-1 and V is TRBV6-2 or TRBV6-3, with TRBD2 matching over 9 bases. Germline V gene sequence: CDR1 MNHEY, CDR2 SVGEGT. CDR3 length: 16 amino acids. J lost 5 bases, V lost 1 base, and 6 bases had no gene match. The DNA for the CDR3 is TGTGCCAGCAGTTACTTGGCGAGACTAGCGGACAATGAGCAGTTCTTC. Its translation: CASSYLARLADNEQFF.

The chain recombines TRBV5-4 with TRBJ2-1; D unclear. CDR3 length equals 14 residues. Germline CDR1 and CDR2: SGHNT and YYREEE (reference sequence). V lost 0 bases, J lost 8 bases, and 12 bases lay in between. The CDR3 is CASSLAVVADEQFF. The CDR3 DNA reads as TGTGCCAGCAGCTTGGCCGTCGTAGCTGATGAGCAGTTCTTC.

The chain uses TRBV5-6 and TRBJ1-1; D is perhaps TRBD1 (5 bases). Germline assignment: CDR1 SGHDT and CDR2 YYEEEE. Trimming shortened V by 5 bases and J by 7 bases, and 18 bases separated the two germline ends. The CDR3 is made up of 14 amino acids. The CDR3 nucleotides read TGTGCCAGCAGTATGGTGGCAGGGAGGTATGAAGCTTTCTTT. As protein: CASSMVAGRYEAFF.

The J gene is TRBJ2-3, the V gene TRBV9; 8 bases agree with TRBD2. Per germline, CDR1 SGDLS and CDR2 YYNGEE. V was pared by 1 base and J by 0 bases, with 7 bases of the junction left unmatched. The CDR3 length is 17 residues. The chain's CDR3 is CASSVSIAGTSTDTQYF. CDR3 nucleotides: TGTGCCAGCAGCGTATCGATAGCGGGGACTAGCACAGATACGCAGTATTTT.

J is TRBJ2-7 and V is TRBV5-1, with D perhaps matching TRBD2 (5 bases). V was clipped by 5 bases and J by 2 bases, with 14 bases between them. This CDR3 comprises 14 residues. Germline V lookup: CDR1 SGHRS, CDR2 YFSETQ. The CDR3 loop reads CASRDLPGAYEQYF. The CDR3 DNA reads as TGCGCCAGCAGGGACTTGCCTGGGGCCTACGAGCAGTACTTC.

J is TRBJ2-2 and V is TRBV5-6; 9 bases are shared with TRBD2. Unmatched junction bases numbered 12, after V lost 4 bases and J lost 5 bases. The CDR3 extends over 17 amino acids. CDR1 is SGHDT, CDR2 YYEEEE, per germline. CDR3 nucleotide sequence: TGTGCCAGCAGCGCCGGGACTAGCCCGGGCGGGACCGGGGAGCTGTTTTTT. Translated, it gives CASSAGTSPGGTGELFF.

This chain joins TRBV19 and TRBJ2-1; D not certain. Deletions cut 5 bases from V and 8 bases from J, with 16 bases between. This CDR3 region has 14 residues. In germline, CDR1 is LNHDA, CDR2 SQIVND (reference sequence). DNA for the CDR3: TGTGCCAGTAGTTTAAGTCGTAGTACGGATGAGCAGTTCTTC. Translating it yields CASSLSRSTDEQFF.